The 24 T cell receptor beta chains given below trace back to one sample, sequenced in a study of cytomegalovirus exposure and HLA in healthy donors. The study ran its PCR with 60 Vbeta and 13 Jbeta primers. TCRdb's copy holds only in-frame clones and misses some; the assay was immunoSEQ multiplex PCR. The table lists under 200,000 clones, about 72% of them singletons. The sequencing input was PBMCs. The origin of the receptors is a man aged 50 to 59 in good health and CMV-seropositive.

The chain has TRBV7-8 and TRBJ2-7, with 8 positions matching TRBD2. Germline V CDR1 and CDR2: SGHVS, FQNEAQ. J lost 3 bases, V lost 1 base, and 5 bases had no gene match. This CDR3 has 15 residues. The CDR3 bases are TGTGCCAGCAGCTTAGTGGGACTAGGTGTCTACGAGCAGTACTTC. This sequence encodes CASSLVGLGVYEQYF.

The chain links TRBV5-1 to TRBJ2-1; TRBD1 is a possible D gene (5 bases). Trimming left V 4 bases short and J 1 base short, with 12 bases between. Per the germline V gene, CDR1 is SGHRS and CDR2 is YFSETQ. CDR3 size: 15 residues. Here the CDR3 DNA reads TGCGCCAGCAGCCCTAGGGGAACTTCCTACAATGAGCAGTTCTTC. Translation gives CASSPRGTSYNEQFF.

The chain couples TRBV6-9 to TRBJ1-1; D gene uncertain. Deletions cut 2 bases from V and 3 bases from J, with 16 bases between. Germline V CDR1 and CDR2: MNHGY, SVAAGI. The CDR3 runs to 16 residues. The CDR3 sequence: CASSYRQALRDTEAFF. The CDR3 bases are TGTGCCAGCAGTTATCGGCAGGCCCTCCGAGACACTGAAGCTTTCTTT.

J is TRBJ2-5 and V is TRBV2; 9 nucleotides align to TRBD1. V was pared by 11 bases and J by 5 bases, with 12 bases of the junction left unmatched. This CDR3 has 14 amino acids. Germline-derived CDR1 and CDR2 are SNHLY and FYNNEI. This CDR3 is CAGTQDRGGETQYF. The CDR3 bases are TGTGCCGGGACCCAGGACAGGGGAGGGGAGACCCAGTACTTC. Full variable domain (rest looked up from reference TRBV2 and TRBJ2-5): EPEVTQTPSHQVTQMGQEVILRCVPISNHLYFYWYRQILGQKVEFLVSFYNNEISEKSEIFDDQFSVERPDGSNFTLKIRSTKLEDSAMYFCAGTQDRGGETQYFGPGTRLLVL.

This clone showed up just once. V and J are TRBV27 and TRBJ2-5; 10 nucleotides match TRBD2. Germline V CDR1 and CDR2: MNHEY, SMNVEV (reference sequence). V was pared by 5 bases and J by 6 bases, with 18 bases of the junction left unmatched. This CDR3 has 18 residues. In DNA form, the CDR3 reads TGTGCCAGCAGTCCGTACGGAGCGGGGGGGCCAGGGATGAAGACCCAGTACTTC. Translating it yields CASSPYGAGGPGMKTQYF.

V gene TRBV9 combines with J gene TRBJ1-5; D is ambiguous. CDR1 SGDLS and CDR2 YYNGEE come from the germline V gene. The V and J ends lost 0 bases and 2 bases respectively, with 9 bases between them. The CDR3 sequence is 15 residues long. The CDR3 protein is CASSVGGWGNQPQHF. The CDR3 bases are TGTGCCAGCAGCGTAGGAGGGTGGGGCAATCAGCCCCAGCATTTT.

The rearrangement joins TRBV5-6 to TRBJ2-5; D call uncertain. This CDR3 contains 13 residues. Germline V gene sequence: CDR1 SGHDT, CDR2 YYEEEE. V was clipped by 2 bases and J by 5 bases, with 10 bases between them. The CDR3 DNA reads as TGTGCCAGCAGCTTTGCCCCCGAGGAGACCCAGTACTTC. Protein product: CASSFAPEETQYF.

The gene calls are TRBV5-1 and TRBJ2-1; 9 bases fit TRBD1. The J segment lost 7 bases and the V segment lost 5 bases, leaving 7 bases of the junction unmatched. CDR1 is SGHRS and CDR2 is YFSETQ in the germline V gene. The CDR3 loop spans 14 amino acids. The CDR3 here is CASSHWTGENEQFF. The DNA for the CDR3 is TGCGCCAGCAGTCATTGGACAGGGGAAAATGAGCAGTTCTTC.

This rearrangement joins TRBV5-1 to TRBJ1-2; 10 nucleotides agree with TRBD1. J lost 5 bases, V lost 0 bases, and 4 bases had no gene match. Per the germline V gene, CDR1 is SGHRS and CDR2 is YFSETQ. CDR3 length equals 15 residues. The CDR3 nucleotides read TGCGCCAGCAGCTTGGATTCGGGACAGGGGTATGGCTACACCTTC. Protein product: CASSLDSGQGYGYTF.

The V call is TRBV28, the J call TRBJ1-2; D not resolved. Germline V gene data show CDR1 as MDHEN and CDR2 as SYDVKM. The CDR3 is made up of 13 amino acids. V lost 5 bases, J lost 6 bases, and 13 bases lay in between. CDR3 residues: CASSTFGGHGYTF. The CDR3, as DNA: TGTGCCAGCAGTACCTTCGGAGGACATGGCTACACCTTC.

This rearrangement joins TRBV4-3 to TRBJ2-2; no reliable D call. V was shortened by 0 bases and J by 3 bases, with 8 bases between the two germline ends. The germline V gene has CDR1 LGHNA and CDR2 YSLEER. CDR3 length equals 15 residues. CDR3 sequence reads: CASSQDNFYTGELFF. The CDR3 nucleotides read TGCGCCAGCAGCCAAGATAACTTTTACACCGGGGAGCTGTTTTTT.

With respect to this clone: The sample holds other DNA sequences that translate to the same CDR3. The chain is built from TRBV5-1 and TRBJ2-1; a possible D gene is TRBD1 (5 bases). The germline V gene encodes CDR1 SGHRS and CDR2 YFSETQ. V lost 0 bases to trimming and J lost 4 bases, with 5 bases between them. The CDR3 consists of 13 residues. CDR3 region: CASSLGQYNEQFF. For the CDR3, the DNA is TGCGCCAGCAGCTTGGGACAGTACAATGAGCAGTTCTTC.

This chain uses TRBV4-1 with TRBJ1-1; 9 bases are a match to TRBD1. With 8 bases clipped from V and 3 bases from J, the junction kept 10 bases outside the gene matches. This CDR3 has 15 residues. The germline gives CDR1 MGHRA, CDR2 YSYEKL. This CDR3 is CASGLDRGTYTEAFF. Here the CDR3 DNA reads TGCGCCAGCGGCCTGGACAGGGGAACTTACACTGAAGCTTTCTTT.

This chain links TRBV23-1 with TRBJ2-7; maybe TRBD2 (6 bases). TRBV23-1 is an open reading frame, and its role is uncertain. The V end was cut by 5 bases, the J end by 5 bases, with 34 bases between. CDR3 size: 20 residues. CDR3: CASSSGGTGQGRNTGDEQYF. The CDR3 nucleotides read TGCGCCAGCAGTAGCGGAGGGACCGGGCAGGGCCGAAATACGGGTGACGAGCAGTACTTC.

This clone appeared once. The chain combines TRBV7-6 with TRBJ1-2; D gene ambiguous. The V gene lost 5 bases and the J gene lost 6 bases, with 10 bases spanning the gap. Germline V CDR1 and CDR2: SGHVS, FNYEAQ. This CDR3 spans 12 amino acids. CDR3 protein: CASSLDGDGYTF. For the CDR3, the DNA is TGTGCCAGCAGCCTCGACGGAGATGGCTACACCTTC.

The CDR3 DNA reads TGTGCCAGCAGAACAGGGACGAGCTCCTATAATTCACCCCTCCACTTT. This sequence encodes CASRTGTSSYNSPLHF. This chain joins TRBV5-6 and TRBJ1-6; possibly TRBD1 for D (6 bases). The CDR3 is 16 amino acids. The V and J ends lost 5 bases and 0 bases respectively, with 12 bases between them. Germline CDR1 SGHDT, CDR2 YYEEEE.

This clone was seen only once. The J gene is TRBJ1-3, the V gene TRBV7-2; TRBD1 agrees at 11 bases. V shed 5 bases and J 4 bases; nucleotides not matched to a gene: 1. Germline V gene sequence: CDR1 SGHTA, CDR2 FQGNSA. The CDR3 totals 14 residues. CDR3 sequence: CASSGQGAGNTIYF. DNA for the CDR3: TGTGCCAGCAGCGGACAGGGGGCCGGAAACACCATATATTTT.

The chain joins TRBV7-2 to TRBJ2-4; the D gene is possibly TRBD2 (7 bases). Germline V gene lookup returns CDR1 SGHTA and CDR2 FQGNSA. V was pared by 5 bases and J by 0 bases, with 14 bases between. This CDR3 contains 16 residues. CDR3 coding DNA: TGTGCCAGCAGCCCGGGGGGCCTGCTAGCCAAAAACATTCAGTACTTC. Translated: CASSPGGLLAKNIQYF. Complete variable domain (other parts from reference TRBV7-2 and TRBJ2-4): GAGVSQSPSNKVTEKGKDVELRCDPISGHTALYWYRQSLGQGLEFLIYFQGNSAPDKSGLPSDRFSAERTGGSVSTLTIQRTQQEDSAVYLCASSPGGLLAKNIQYFGAGTRLSVL.

The chain recombines TRBV18 with TRBJ1-5, with a tentative D call TRBD1 (5 bases). Deletions cut 2 bases from V and 6 bases from J, with 11 bases between. This CDR3 has 14 amino acids. Germline loops: CDR1 KGHSH, CDR2 LQKENI. The CDR3 spells CASSPNQGSQPQHF. The CDR3, as DNA: TGTGCCAGCTCACCAAACCAGGGTAGTCAGCCCCAGCATTTT.

V usage is TRBV27 and J usage is TRBJ2-6, with a tentative D call TRBD2 (5 bases). CDR3 size: 13 residues. Looked up from germline, CDR1 is MNHEY and CDR2 is SMNVEV (reference sequence). V was trimmed by 10 bases and J by 3 bases, leaving 10 bases between them. CDR3 nucleotide sequence: TGTGCCACCGGGGAGAGTGGGGCCAACGTCCTGACTTTC. This gives the protein CATGESGANVLTF.

This clone was picked up a small number of times. CDR3: CASSGLNQPQHF. Written as DNA, the CDR3 is TGTGCCAGTAGTGGCCTGAATCAGCCCCAGCATTTT. The genes are TRBV19 and TRBJ1-5; unclear D gene. The CDR3 length is 12 residues. The germline V gene has CDR1 LNHDA and CDR2 SQIVND (reference sequence). With 5 bases removed from V and 4 bases from J, the gap between germline ends came to 6 bases.

This chain links TRBV19 with TRBJ2-7, with D perhaps matching TRBD2 (5 bases). Germline V CDR1 and CDR2: LNHDA, SQIVND (reference sequence). The CDR3 contains 13 residues. V lost 1 base, J lost 5 bases, and 9 bases lay in between. CDR3 coding DNA: TGTGCCAGTAGTATAGTCCGGGGAGACGAGCAGTACTTC. This codes for CASSIVRGDEQYF.

DNA of the CDR3: TGTGCCAGCAGCAGCTTCCCGGGACAGAGGATCGGCGTCTATGGCTACACCTTC. Protein product: CASSSFPGQRIGVYGYTF. The chain is built from TRBV27 and TRBJ1-2; 7 bases align to TRBD1. Germline loops: CDR1 MNHEY, CDR2 SMNVEV (reference sequence). This CDR3 is 18 amino acids long. J gave up 4 bases and V 6 bases, and 20 bases lay outside the gene matches.

The chain carries TRBV29-1 and TRBJ1-3; D gene ambiguous. The CDR3 is 12 residues long. Trimming removed 3 bases from V and 4 bases from J, with 7 bases in between. Germline V CDR1 and CDR2: SQVTM, ANQGSEA. The CDR3 sequence: CSVETGGNTIYF. For the CDR3, the DNA is TGCAGCGTTGAGACGGGGGGAAACACCATATATTTT.